This T cell receptor (beta chain) emerged from a study of blood T cells in healthy people across ages. Points on this clonotype: Antigen specificity is unknown.

A second PCR of 7 to 11 cycles used a sample-barcoded 5' primer and a J-beta primer mix. Each cDNA was tagged by a template-switch adaptor containing 12 random nucleotides. TCRdb re-derived calls from the 5' RACE reads in MiXCR, one entry per CDR3 protein. The table lists 1.5 million to 2 million distinct CDR3 sequences, around 48% of them singletons. Trimming removed 5 bases from V and 4 bases from J; junction bases left unmatched: 16. CDR1 is DFQATT, CDR2 SNEGSKA, per germline (reference sequence). This CDR3 comprises 18 residues. General study findings and limits: Diversity figures derived from one million T cells were judged to underestimate the true value. Long-lived donors carried more naive CD4+ cells and greater diversity than aged donors. Researchers report that TCR beta diversity correlated strongly with naive T cell percentage.

The sample consisted of blood. The origin of this receptor is a woman aged 40 to 50 in good health. The chain uses TRBV20-1 and TRBJ2-3; 12 nucleotides match TRBD2. The CDR3 is CSASPPSGGAGGADTQYF. CDR3 DNA: TGCAGTGCTTCCCCGCCTAGCGGGGGGGCCGGTGGCGCAGATACGCAGTATTTT.